This TCR beta chain was obtained from a study of T cell repertoires in cytomegalovirus infection (dated by TCRdb to the late 2010s). Background on the whole study: Because public TCR beta signatures pointed to carriage of CMV infection together with the matching HLA type, the HLA type of each donor mattered for the analysis. The investigation overall reported the following: In both this cohort and an independent 352-donor cohort, the cumulative frequency of public TCR beta family members distinguished carriers of CMV infection plus the relevant HLA type. The ex vivo response was dominated by HLA-C-restricted CMV-specific TCR beta clonotypes, which also provided the single most frequent clonotype in two of eight donors.

The trim is 0 bases for V and 5 bases for J, with a gap of 2 bases between the germline ends. CDR1 and CDR2 are drawn from the germline V gene: SGDLS, YYNGEE. From the cysteine up to the phenylalanine, the CDR3 has a length of 12 residues. Kept here is only the CDR3 DNA, which spans 36 bases and is read in frame from base 1. This clonotype was counted a few times. Its antigen is not yet known. The input lacks base qualities; no much larger clone sits a single base away. This sample was sequenced with an Illumina HiSeq 1500. TCRdb ran its own pipeline on the public reads, namely fastp trimming at Q25 and MiXCR clone calling, and kept in-frame beta chains. A single entry per CDR3 protein holds the most common genes and DNA from its merged rows. This sample holds approximately 500,000 distinct CDR3 sequences; more than 15% were observed only once. The ten largest clones take up 20% to 30% of the sample.

Source material: CD8+ T cells from PBMCs. Rearrangement joined TRBV9 to TRBJ2-2, with no reliable assignment of the D segment. The receptor's source is a human donor in good health (CMV status not recorded). Some clones in this sample may be carry-over from other donors' samples. CDR3 protein: CASSVATGELFF. The nucleotide sequence is TGTGCCAGCAGCGTAGCGACCGGGGAGCTGTTTTTT.